The 32 T cell receptor beta chains below were found in one sample sequenced in a study of long-term antiretroviral therapy in people with HIV. Runs used v3.0 of the immunoSEQ assay and were done at survey level. Produced via immunoSEQ multiplex PCR; TCRdb's table is partial and in-frame only. The top ten hold about 10% of the sample, which has some 23,000 clones, under 80% seen once. Sequences were derived from unsorted PBMCs, sampled 1.1 years before starting antiretroviral therapy. These receptors were obtained from a woman in her 40s with HIV.

The sample holds a few counts of this clone. This sequence joins TRBV4-3 and TRBJ2-7, with D possibly matching TRBD2 (5 bases). Germline V gene lookup returns CDR1 LGHNA and CDR2 YSLEER. V gave up 0 bases and J gave up 4 bases, with 7 bases separating them. The CDR3 is made up of 13 amino acids. Written as DNA, the CDR3 is TGCGCCAGCAGCCAAGATAGAGGGTACGAGCAGTACTTC. Its protein product is CASSQDRGYEQYF.

This clone was seen once. This rearrangement joins TRBV5-1 to TRBJ1-1; 7 positions match TRBD1. V lost 4 bases to trimming and J lost 3 bases; unmatched junction nucleotides: 6. CDR3 size: 14 residues. Looked up from germline, CDR1 is SGHRS and CDR2 is YFSETQ. This CDR3 is CASSLDRVDTEAFF. CDR3 sequence (DNA): TGCGCCAGCAGCCTTGACAGGGTAGACACTGAAGCTTTCTTT.

The chain carries TRBV27 and TRBJ1-5; tentative D call: TRBD1 (5 bases). Germline V gene data show CDR1 as MNHEY and CDR2 as SMNVEV (reference sequence). The length of the CDR3 is 16 residues. Trimming removed 3 bases at V and 2 bases at J, with 14 bases between. The CDR3 protein is CASSLRPMGGNQPQHF. CDR3 sequence (DNA): TGTGCCAGCAGTTTGCGTCCCATGGGGGGCAATCAGCCCCAGCATTTT.

The chain recombines TRBV7-2 with TRBJ2-3; D possibly matches TRBD1 or TRBD2 (5 bases each). Germline CDR1 reads SGHTA; CDR2 reads FQGNSA. Trimming shortened V by 5 bases and J by 3 bases, and 15 bases separated the two germline ends. The CDR3 consists of 15 residues. DNA of the CDR3: TGTGCCAGCAGCCCCTCGGGGCACGGGACAGATACGCAGTATTTT. It codes for CASSPSGHGTDTQYF.

The chain recombines TRBV10-3 with TRBJ2-2, with 7 bases aligning to TRBD1. The germline gives CDR1 ENHRY, CDR2 SYGVKD. The V segment lost 3 bases and the J segment 0 bases; nucleotides outside the gene matches: 7. The CDR3 sequence is 17 residues long. The CDR3 DNA reads TGTGCCATCAGTGACCTATTTACAGGGGCGAACACCGGGGAGCTGTTTTTT. Amino acid sequence: CAISDLFTGANTGELFF.

The rearrangement joins TRBV7-8 to TRBJ1-2, with D possibly TRBD1 on 6 matching bases. Germline-derived CDR1 and CDR2 are SGHVS and FQNEAQ. The CDR3 covers 13 residues. V was trimmed by 5 bases and J by 4 bases, leaving 11 bases between them. CDR3 loop: CASSHGQIYGYTF. The CDR3 DNA is TGTGCCAGCAGCCACGGACAGATCTATGGCTACACCTTC.

The chain employs TRBV6-1 and TRBJ1-2; D is uncertain. This CDR3 comprises 13 residues. Germline V CDR1 and CDR2: MNHNS, SASEGT. The V and J ends lost 6 bases and 2 bases respectively, with 10 bases between them. CDR3 loop: CASRMDGNYGYTF. The CDR3 bases are TGTGCCAGCAGAATGGACGGAAACTATGGCTACACCTTC.

The chain links TRBV6-5 to TRBJ2-7, with 9 bases aligning to TRBD2. This CDR3 spans 14 amino acids. Per the germline V gene, CDR1 is MNHEY and CDR2 is SVGAGI. V trimming: 7 bases; J trimming: 6 bases; junction bases outside the gene matches: 10. In nucleotides, the CDR3 is TGTGCCAGCACCCCCGCTAGCGGGACACGCGAGCAGTACTTC. Its translation: CASTPASGTREQYF.

The genes are TRBV18 and TRBJ1-1; D remains ambiguous. The CDR3 sequence is 15 residues long. Germline loops: CDR1 KGHSH, CDR2 LQKENI. The V gene lost 0 bases and the J gene lost 2 bases, with 10 bases spanning the gap. As DNA, the CDR3 is TGTGCCAGCTCACCACCGGGTGTCAGAAACACTGAAGCTTTCTTT. Encoded protein: CASSPPGVRNTEAFF.

The chain recombines TRBV7-8 with TRBJ2-2; D is perhaps TRBD1 or TRBD2 (6 bases each). Germline CDR1 is SGHVS and CDR2 is FQNEAQ. V dropped 6 bases and J dropped 3 bases, with 17 bases sitting between them. The CDR3 is made up of 16 amino acids. CDR3 DNA sequence: TGTGCCAGCAGAGGACATAAGGGGGAGGACACCGGGGAGCTGTTTTTT. Encoded protein: CASRGHKGEDTGELFF.

This clone has a handful of counts. The V gene is TRBV6-1, the J gene TRBJ1-2; D is unclear. Trimming left V 4 bases short and J 7 bases short, with 22 bases between. The CDR3 runs to 16 residues. Germline values: CDR1 MNHNS, CDR2 SASEGT. The CDR3 sequence: CASSVGRTSWMGGYTF. The CDR3 DNA follows: TGTGCCAGCAGTGTTGGGCGGACTTCCTGGATGGGTGGCTACACCTTC.

This chain joins TRBV7-9 and TRBJ2-3; D uncertain. The CDR3 is 13 amino acids. Germline V lookup: CDR1 SEHNR, CDR2 FQNEAQ (reference sequence). The ends were cut back, 0 bases at V and 6 bases at J, with 7 bases in the middle. In nucleotides, the CDR3 is TGTGCCAGCAGCTTAGCATCCCCCGATACGCAGTATTTT. This codes for CASSLASPDTQYF.

V is TRBV10-3 and J is TRBJ1-2, with D perhaps TRBD1 (6 bases). There are 14 residues in the CDR3. The V and J ends lost 3 bases and 3 bases respectively, with 11 bases between them. CDR1 and CDR2 (germline): ENHRY, SYGVKD. CDR3 coding DNA: TGTGCCATCAGTGAAGCCAGGGGCGACTATGGCTACACCTTC. This encodes CAISEARGDYGYTF.

V and J are TRBV27 and TRBJ1-2; D unresolved. This CDR3 is built from 14 residues. Between the trimmed V and J ends, which lost 6 bases and 3 bases, there was a span of 14 bases. Looked up from germline, CDR1 is MNHEY and CDR2 is SMNVEV (reference sequence). CDR3 nucleotides: TGTGCCAGCAGGCCCAGAGAGCTTTACTATGGCTACACCTTC. This gives the protein CASRPRELYYGYTF.

This clone was counted once. This chain links TRBV7-2 with TRBJ2-7, with D perhaps TRBD2 (5 bases). This CDR3 is 15 amino acids long. Looked up from germline, CDR1 is SGHTA and CDR2 is FQGNSA. V dropped 1 base and J dropped 0 bases, with 10 bases sitting between them. CDR3 coding DNA: TGTGCCAGCAGCTTAGAGCGGATAAGCTCCTACGAGCAGTACTTC. Protein: CASSLERISSYEQYF.

CDR3 sequence: CAIPIAGGPNEQFF. The CDR3, as DNA: TGTGCCATCCCCATAGCGGGGGGCCCAAATGAGCAGTTCTTC. The chain combines TRBV7-9 with TRBJ2-1, with 10 nucleotides matching TRBD2. Trimming at V came to 10 bases and at J to 7 bases, leaving 10 bases not matched to a gene. The CDR3 contains 14 residues. In germline, CDR1 is SEHNR, CDR2 FQNEAQ (reference sequence).

This chain joins TRBV7-8 and TRBJ1-6; 10 bases are shared with TRBD1. Trimming removed 3 bases from V and 8 bases from J; junction bases left unmatched: 13. The CDR3 extends over 18 amino acids. Germline V gene lookup returns CDR1 SGHVS and CDR2 FQNEAQ. The CDR3 DNA sequence: TGTGCCAGCAGCTTCCTGACAGGGGGCCGCTTAGGGGATTCACCCCTCCACTTT. Translated, it gives CASSFLTGGRLGDSPLHF.

By sample fraction, this clone is medium-sized (0.01 to 0.1%). This chain uses TRBV11-3 with TRBJ2-1; D perhaps matches TRBD2 (6 bases). CDR1 is SGHNT, CDR2 YENEEA, per germline. There are 16 residues in the CDR3. V lost 7 bases and J 5 bases, leaving 21 bases between the germline ends. The CDR3 is CASNPRLVRFDNEQFF. CDR3 in DNA: TGTGCCAGCAACCCTCGACTAGTACGTTTTGACAATGAGCAGTTCTTC.

This chain uses TRBV11-2 with TRBJ2-7; D is uncertain. There are 15 residues in the CDR3. Germline lookup yields CDR1 SGHAT and CDR2 FQNNGV. Trimming removed 5 bases from V and 2 bases from J, with 16 bases in between. The CDR3 coding sequence is TGTGCCAGCAGCCCCGCCCTTACACAAACCTACGAGCAGTACTTC. Translated, it gives CASSPALTQTYEQYF.

This chain connects TRBV5-1 to TRBJ1-1; D might be TRBD1 (5 bases). The V and J ends lost 2 bases and 5 bases respectively, with 13 bases between them. Germline-derived CDR1 and CDR2 are SGHRS and YFSETQ. This CDR3 spans 14 amino acids. CDR3 DNA: TGCGCCAGCAGCTTTCAGGGACCTCAAACTGAAGCTTTCTTT. Protein product: CASSFQGPQTEAFF.

This clone showed up just a few times. This chain connects TRBV4-3 to TRBJ1-2; D not resolved. V gave up 2 bases and J gave up 1 base, with 8 bases separating them. Germline assignment: CDR1 LGHNA and CDR2 YSLEER. This CDR3 comprises 14 residues. The CDR3 sequence is CASSQSRGNYGYTF. CDR3 nucleotide sequence: TGCGCCAGCAGCCAAAGCCGGGGTAACTATGGCTACACCTTC.

The V and J genes are TRBV6-6 and TRBJ1-4; tentative D call: TRBD1 (5 bases). Trimming took 5 bases from V and 0 from J, leaving 7 bases between them. The germline V gene encodes CDR1 MNHNY and CDR2 SVGAGI (reference sequence). The CDR3 consists of 14 residues. The CDR3 protein is CASSKGPTNEKLFF. The CDR3 nucleotides are TGTGCCAGCAGTAAGGGACCAACTAATGAAAAACTGTTTTTT.

This clone was detected a few times. J is TRBJ2-7 and V is TRBV4-2; no reliable D call. The CDR3 extends over 13 amino acids. Germline CDR1 LGHNA, CDR2 YNFKEQ. Trimming removed 0 bases at V and 5 bases at J, with 8 bases between. The CDR3 spells CASSQDIGNEQYF. The CDR3 DNA sequence: TGTGCCAGCAGCCAAGACATTGGGAACGAGCAGTACTTC.

The rearrangement uses TRBV5-5 and TRBJ1-2; no clear D gene. Trimming pared 0 bases from V and 7 bases from J, leaving 16 bases between. Germline loops: CDR1 SGHKS, CDR2 YYEKEE (reference sequence). CDR3 length: 15 amino acids. CDR3 in amino acids: CASSLGPPTNIGYTF. In nucleotides, the CDR3 is TGTGCCAGCAGCTTGGGTCCCCCAACTAATATTGGCTACACCTTC. The entire variable domain, with the rest obtained from reference TRBV5-5 and TRBJ1-2, is as follows: DAGVTQSPTHLIKTRGQQVTLRCSPISGHKSVSWYQQVLGQGPQFIFQYYEKEERGRGNFPDRFSARQFPNYSSELNVNALLLGDSALYLCASSLGPPTNIGYTFGSGTRLTVV.

This clone was observed a handful of times. This chain connects TRBV27 to TRBJ1-6; no clear D gene. V was pared by 2 bases and J by 8 bases, with 10 bases between. The CDR3 sequence is 14 residues long. Germline CDR1 and CDR2: MNHEY and SMNVEV (reference sequence). The CDR3 nucleotides read TGTGCCAGCAGTTTAGGGCGGTCAGATTCACCCCTCCACTTT. Its protein is CASSLGRSDSPLHF.

This clone was counted between two and nine times. The chain recombines TRBV7-2 with TRBJ1-3; D gene uncertain. Germline CDR1 SGHTA, CDR2 FQGNSA. V was trimmed by 1 base and J by 2 bases, leaving 6 bases between them. This CDR3 is 14 amino acids long. DNA of the CDR3: TGTGCCAGCAGCTTAGAAGCGGCTGGAAACACCATATATTTT. This gives the protein CASSLEAAGNTIYF. Full variable domain (missing parts from reference TRBV7-2 and TRBJ1-3): GAGVSQSPSNKVTEKGKDVELRCDPISGHTALYWYRQSLGQGLEFLIYFQGNSAPDKSGLPSDRFSAERTGGSVSTLTIQRTQQEDSAVYLCASSLEAAGNTIYFGEGSWLTVV.

V is TRBV30 and J is TRBJ1-2; 9 bases are a match to TRBD1. Per germline, CDR1 GTSNPN and CDR2 SVGIG (reference sequence). The CDR3 has 13 amino acids. The ends lost 4 bases at V and 6 bases at J; junction bases unmatched: 6. The CDR3 reads CAWTPDRGNGYTF. CDR3 bases: TGTGCCTGGACCCCGGACAGGGGCAATGGCTACACCTTC.

The rearrangement joins TRBV30 to TRBJ1-6; D might be TRBD1 (5 bases). The germline V gene encodes CDR1 GTSNPN and CDR2 SVGIG (reference sequence). The CDR3 runs to 13 residues. The CDR3 DNA sequence: TGTGCTACTTGGGGGGGGAAAAAGACACCCCTCCACTTT. Encoded protein: CATWGGKKTPLHF.

The chain links TRBV4-3 to TRBJ1-6, with 9 positions matching TRBD1. CDR1 LGHNA and CDR2 YSLEER come from the germline V gene. V lost 8 bases, J lost 7 bases, and 6 bases stayed unmatched. CDR3 length: 14 residues. CDR3 sequence (DNA): TGCGCCAGCGGACCGGGACAGGGAAATTCACCCCTCCACTTT. Its protein product is CASGPGQGNSPLHF.

In its sample, this clone was seen a few times. J is TRBJ2-7 and V is TRBV29-1, with 9 nucleotides matching TRBD2. Germline values: CDR1 SQVTM, CDR2 ANQGSEA. The ends lost 8 bases at V and 4 bases at J; junction bases unmatched: 12. The length of the CDR3 is 14 residues. CDR3 bases: TGCAGCATCCGTCGGGGGACTAGCAGGTACGAGCAGTACTTC. It yields the protein CSIRRGTSRYEQYF.

This chain uses TRBV10-1 with TRBJ2-3, with a tentative D call TRBD1 (5 bases). V was cut by 4 bases and J by 6 bases, with 11 bases left in between. In germline, CDR1 is WNHNN, CDR2 SYGVQD (reference sequence). This CDR3 comprises 13 residues. CDR3 DNA: TGCGCCAGCAGTGCACAGGTCTTGGATACGCAGTATTTT. Translation: CASSAQVLDTQYF.

The chain links TRBV7-6 to TRBJ2-1, with 9 bases lining up with TRBD2. Germline lookup yields CDR1 SGHVS and CDR2 FNYEAQ. V trimming: 2 bases; J trimming: 12 bases; junction bases outside the gene matches: 5. The CDR3 loop spans 13 amino acids. The CDR3 loop reads CASSLYPTSGQFF. The CDR3 DNA is TGTGCCAGCAGCTTATACCCGACTAGCGGGCAGTTCTTC.